This TCR beta chain is drawn from a study of beta chain features in type 1 diabetes. Overall study context: Sorted cells numbering approximately 110,000,000 were examined across all samples.

The CDR3 extends over 13 amino acids. Germline CDR1 SGDLS, CDR2 YYNGEE. With 0 bases clipped from V and 5 bases from J, the junction kept 0 bases outside the gene matches. This clone has more than one count but fewer than ten. Its matching antigen is unknown. In the same sample, other DNA sequences code for this CDR3. Reverse transcription of all isolated RNA meant that expressed TCRB transcripts were sequenced. Deep immunoSEQ sequencing covered naive, central memory and regulatory T cell samples. Sequenced by immunoSEQ multiplex PCR; TCRdb stores in-frame clones only, minus some. Among 400,000 or so clones listed, 10% to 15% were seen once. Study-level results: Patients' naive, central memory and Treg TCRB repertoires seemed closer to one another than those of healthy donors. In all four CD4+ subsets, TCRB CDR3 length was significantly, moderately reduced in type 1 diabetes.

The sequencing sample was made of naive CD4+ T cells from blood. This sequence joins TRBV9 and TRBJ1-2; TRBD1 matches 8 bases. This TCR derives from a woman aged 18-29 years with type 1 diabetes. CDR3 DNA: TGTGCCAGCAGCGTAGGGACAGGGTATGGCTACACCTTC. Protein: CASSVGTGYGYTF.